This paragraph reports one TCR beta chain. This entry comes from a study of blood T cell repertoires in COVID-19. Study details: Some COVID-19 samples were acute and others convalescent; all came from the United States, Italy and Spain. Sample material is recorded as cDNA or gDNA derived from T cells, B-cell-depleted T cells, or PBMCs.

Authors' methods: How many nucleated cells were present was estimated from reference gene primer amplification. Some clones are missing from TCRdb's copy, which holds only in-frame ones; the method was immunoSEQ multiplex PCR. D and trimming come from the DNA, and the V and J calls and clone size come from that table. The table includes about 20,000 clones, 79% detected once. This CDR3 region has 15 residues. Trimming pared 5 bases from V and 9 bases from J, leaving 17 bases between. Germline V gene lookup returns CDR1 MDHEN and CDR2 SYDVKM. This chain links TRBV28 with TRBJ1-6, with D unresolved. The source is a man at least 80 years old with acute or convalescent COVID-19. Sequenced input: peripheral blood. DNA for the CDR3: TGTGCCAGCAGTCCCCCGGGAGTACGTGGTTCACCCCTCCACTTT. Translated: CASSPPGVRGSPLHF.